Here is one T cell receptor (beta chain) with its context. The antigen is not known. These data are taken from a study of T cells expressing NK-cell markers. Whole-study results and caveats: The same clonotypes also predominated in the CD3+CD56-NKG2C+ fraction of several donors.

CDR3 length: 18 amino acids. Looked up from germline, CDR1 is SGHAT and CDR2 is FQNNGV. TCRdb reanalyzed the 5' RACE reads and collapses them to one entry per CDR3 protein, without DNA. This specimen shows hundreds of thousands of distinct CDR3 sequences; the ten leading clones hold 3% to 4.5%. This receptor was taken from a man aged 18 to 35 in good health. The sample taken for sequencing was blood T cells: a sorted CD56 or NKG2C T cell subset, CD4+ or CD8+ T cells, or bulk PBMC T cells (not recorded which). V is TRBV11-2 and J is TRBJ1-2; TCRdb picks TRBD1, but there is no DNA to check that call. The CDR3 here is CASSRPPGDRGMEYGYTF.